A selection of T cell receptor beta chains follows, all from one sample in a study of glioma-infiltrating T cells after dendritic cell vaccination. The data were produced by immunoSEQ multiplex PCR, yet TCRdb's version contains in-frame clones alone and is incomplete. The sample contains approximately 93,000 clones, around 84% of which appear only once. The sequencing here drew on blood, taken after dendritic cell vaccination. Source of these receptors: a human donor with glioblastoma. Both conserved end residues are part of each CDR3.

TRBV28,CASTGTGYGYTF
TRBV10-3,CAIRTSRENTEAFF
TRBV18,CASSLRPGRDTDTQYF
TRBV5-1,CASSPISGYQETQYF
TRBV11-1,CASSHQVGGQVMTDTQYF
TRBV5-1,CASSLGGPGMNTEAFF
TRBV15,CATSREKGASYEQYF
TRBV4-2,CASSQDQAGSTDTQYF
TRBV6-4,CASSDGGGSSYNEQFF
TRBV12-1,CASSFILAGVPPGELFF
TRBV7-9,CASSLDVTEGGITYNEQFF
TRBV7-2,CASSSRTGVSYEQYF
TRBV7-2,CASSSGGYGYTF
TRBV19,CASSIWRESSQPQHF
TRBV14,CASSLLAGGGNEQYF
TRBV7-9,CASSSAQPGIITDTQYF
TRBV7-2,CASSLGQGAIYGYTF
TRBV27,CASSLGAGGSYTGELFF
TRBV6-6,CASSPTGQANTEAFF
TRBV29-1,CSVRLQGMNTEAFF
TRBV19,CATSDRGHSPLHF
TRBV7-2,CASSMMRVYNSPLHF
TRBV19,CASSIEHRTSRSYEQYF
TRBV10-3,CAISSGDSYNEQFF
TRBV27,CASSLIASYNEQFF
TRBV28,CASSPRLAGPTVLAKNIQYF
TRBV7-6,CASSLYQGFSGNTIYF
TRBV9,CASSVGTSGGASTDTQYF
TRBV7-8,CASSLTSGSSKNIQYF
TRBV27,CASSPRTSGSPNPNEQFF
TRBV4-2,CASSPSVGGNEKLFF
TRBV5-4,CASRRGGASGYYEQYF
TRBV7-9,CASSEQGMADEQFF
TRBV27,CASSPGTANNEAFF
TRBV7-3,CASSSSGGRTGELFF
TRBV2,CASSEALEQYF
TRBV7-6,CASSLRTAGGSPYEQYF
TRBV15,CATSRDLAGGRNEQFF
TRBV2,CASSEVWGTKKKFF
TRBV6-6,CASRGLVLPDTQYF
TRBV7-2,CASSLSSSGNTIYF
TRBV10-1,CASSELTQGHVETQYF
TRBV11-3,CASSGLTGRNTGELFF
TRBV27,CASSGDRSYEQYF
TRBV4-2,CASSQEKGQGSDTQYF
TRBV5-1,CASSNSRTGARETQYF
TRBV2,CASRDLPGEQYF
TRBV21-1,CASSKEGNQPQHF
TRBV13,CASSSRRDSSINEQFF
TRBV9,CASSVGGGAGEQYF
TRBV14,CASSRLGLTKRETQYF
TRBV27,CASSVQGSYGYTF
TRBV19,CASNDNPSYEQYF
TRBV2,CASSETSGGTQEQFF
TRBV7-2,CASSLDGGGPYNEQFF
TRBV28,CASSPGTSGRWEQFF
TRBV5-4,CASSRFGERAYEQYF